This T cell receptor beta chain was retrieved from a study of shared clonotypes between healthy human individuals. Whole-study results and caveats: For sorted subsets, rarefaction showed incomplete sequencing despite large depth. The donor pool, a small one, limited the genetic and exposure-history diversity represented.

Note on this clone: Its antigen is as yet unknown.

Some 30,000 T cell genomes (around 200 ng DNA) went into each sorted-subset replicate. The data were produced by immunoSEQ multiplex PCR, yet TCRdb's version contains in-frame clones alone and is incomplete. The sample records approximately 2.4 million clones, around 95% being singletons. The receptor was isolated from a man between 18 and 29 years old in good health. Material: naive CD4+ T cells sorted from blood. The subset here: CD45RA+ positively selected.

The chain's CDR3 is CAIRITMVDTEAFF. The CDR3 DNA reads TGTGCCATCAGGATAACCATGGTGGACACTGAAGCTTTCTTT. J is TRBJ1-1 and V is TRBV10-3; D call uncertain. The CDR3 loop spans 14 amino acids. Germline values: CDR1 ENHRY, CDR2 SYGVKD. Trimming took 6 bases from V and 3 from J, leaving 14 bases between them.